The sequence of this T cell receptor (beta chain) was determined in a study of vaccination and CD4 T cells after COVID-19. Cultured CD4+ T cell DNA underwent sequencing with the Oncomine TCR Beta short-read assay. Each CDR3 protein is one row after TCRdb ran MiXCR on the PCR reads. This sample has more than 12,000 distinct CDR3 sequences, with 21% found just once. This CDR3 has 14 amino acids. V was pared by 6 bases and J by 4 bases, with 4 bases of the junction left unmatched. Stated treatment: approximately 10-day PBMC culture with coronavirus spike peptide pools or control peptides (ViraFEST assay). In the ViraFEST assay, peptide-pool expansion preceded TCR sequencing of expanded clonotypes. Notes on this clonotype: What it binds is unknown.

This sequence joins TRBV12-3 or TRBV12-4 and TRBJ2-1; 9 nucleotides align to TRBD2. The source was CD4+ T cells from blood, cultured in vitro, collected before SARS-CoV-2 vaccination. The TCR was taken from a human donor who received a COVID-19 vaccine. CDR3 protein: CASSPGLAYNEQFF. Here the CDR3 DNA reads TGTGCCAGCAGCCCTGGACTAGCGTACAATGAGCAGTTCTTC.